A single sample is the source of the 14 T cell receptor beta chains below, sequenced in a study of monozygotic twins with inflammatory bowel disease. With the 5' RACE reads reprocessed, TCRdb shows one record per CDR3 protein and no DNA. The sample table includes some 90,000 distinct CDR3 sequences. What was sequenced was blood. These receptors were obtained from a human donor with ulcerative colitis or Crohn's disease, or a healthy co-twin of an affected twin (not recorded which).

The V gene is TRBV20-1, the J gene TRBJ2-1; TCRdb picks TRBD1, but there is no DNA to check that call. Germline V CDR1 and CDR2: DFQATT, SNEGSKA (reference sequence). CDR3 length: 13 amino acids. The CDR3 here is CSANRETYNEQFF.

CDR3 loop: CASSSWGESTEAFF. The rearrangement uses TRBV12-3 or TRBV12-4 and TRBJ1-1. The CDR3 is 14 amino acids.

The rearrangement uses TRBV5-5 and TRBJ2-7; TCRdb returns TRBD1, unconfirmable since there is no DNA. The V gene's germline CDR1 is SGHKS and CDR2 YYEKEE (reference sequence). The CDR3 covers 16 residues. This CDR3 reads CASSLELAGYRYEQYF. Together with reference TRBV5-5 and TRBJ2-7, the CDR3 gives the full variable domain: DAGVTQSPTHLIKTRGQQVTLRCSPISGHKSVSWYQQVLGQGPQFIFQYYEKEERGRGNFPDRFSARQFPNYSSELNVNALLLGDSALYLCASSLELAGYRYEQYFGPGTRLTVT.

The V and J genes are TRBV25-1 and TRBJ1-5; TCRdb returns TRBD1, unconfirmable since there is no DNA. This CDR3 is 14 amino acids long. The germline V gene encodes CDR1 MGHDK and CDR2 SYGVNS. CDR3 region: CASSGGGWNQPQHF.

The V and J genes are TRBV5-1 and TRBJ2-1; TCRdb selects TRBD1, and the lack of DNA leaves this call unchecked. The CDR3 loop spans 14 amino acids. The germline CDR1 and CDR2 sequences are SGHRS and YFSETQ. The CDR3 sequence: CASSLFQGYNEQFF. The whole variable domain, remainder taken from reference TRBV5-1 and TRBJ2-1, is KAGVTQTPRYLIKTRGQQVTLSCSPISGHRSVSWYQQTPGQGLQFLFEYFSETQRNKGNFPGRFSGRQFSNSRSEMNVSTLELGDSALYLCASSLFQGYNEQFFGPGTRLTVL.

The gene calls are TRBV5-6 and TRBJ2-1; as DNA is missing, the TRBD1 call by TCRdb cannot be tested. The CDR3 totals 15 residues. Germline V gene data show CDR1 as SGHDT and CDR2 as YYEEEE. CDR3 residues: CASSLGRGPYNEQFF.

The J gene is TRBJ2-7, the V gene TRBV7-3; TCRdb lists TRBD2, though no DNA is available to test this call. Germline-derived CDR1 and CDR2 are SGHTA and FQGTGA. The CDR3 is 14 residues long. The CDR3 reads CASSPGTNPTEQYF.

The chain combines TRBV12-3 or TRBV12-4 with TRBJ1-3. This CDR3 spans 15 amino acids. The CDR3 spells CASSGQGGSGNTIYF.

The J gene is TRBJ1-6, the V gene TRBV9. Germline V gene sequence: CDR1 SGDLS, CDR2 YYNGEE. The CDR3 covers 14 residues. CDR3: CASSVDPLGSPLHF.

CDR3 amino acids: CASRWGTANTEAFF. V gene TRBV2 combines with J gene TRBJ1-1; the D call of TRBD1 rests on TCRdb alone, since no DNA is present to check it. CDR1 is SNHLY and CDR2 is FYNNEI in the germline V gene. CDR3 length equals 14 residues.

The genes are TRBV20-1 and TRBJ1-6; TCRdb names TRBD1, which stays unverified in the absence of DNA. CDR3 size: 16 residues. CDR1 is DFQATT, CDR2 SNEGSKA, per germline (reference sequence). The CDR3 sequence: CSAPRRESSYNSPLHF.

This chain uses TRBV5-1 with TRBJ2-5. Germline loops: CDR1 SGHRS, CDR2 YFSETQ. The CDR3 has 11 residues. CDR3 sequence reads: CASSFDETQYF.

The chain joins TRBV20-1 to TRBJ1-4. Germline lookup yields CDR1 DFQATT and CDR2 SNEGSKA (reference sequence). The CDR3 loop spans 13 amino acids. The CDR3: CSATGSDNEKLFF.

V is TRBV19 and J is TRBJ2-2. The CDR3 covers 15 residues. From germline, CDR1 is LNHDA and CDR2 SQIVND (reference sequence). Here the CDR3 reads CASSPRSTNTGELFF.